This T cell receptor beta chain originates from a study of tumor-infiltrating lymphocytes in primary liver carcinoma. The study extracted blood RNA from unsorted whole blood and also extracted germline DNA. Priming with a constant-region primer yielded TCR beta cDNA from 500 ng total RNA. Three nested multiplex PCR rounds, a slightly modified ARM-PCR method, built the TCR beta libraries. Researchers ran the first two PCR rounds for approximately 9 cycles each with TRBV1-TRBV30 forward primers and a C-beta reverse primer. A single record per CDR3 protein comes from TCRdb applying MiXCR to the multiplex PCR reads. The table lists 300,000 to 350,000 distinct CDR3 sequences, 65% of them singletons. Trimming took 7 bases from V and 2 from J; bases not matched to a gene: 12. The CDR3 runs 15 residues. Germline lookup yields CDR1 GTSNPN and CDR2 SVGIG (reference sequence).

The chain has TRBV30 and TRBJ2-3; 7 nucleotides line up with TRBD2. Material: peripheral blood. This sequence was found in a man aged 35-49 years with primary liver carcinoma and hepatitis B virus infection. CDR3: CALRSSAGVTDTQYF. The CDR3, as DNA: TGTGCCTTGAGGAGTTCTGCGGGAGTCACAGATACGCAGTATTTT.